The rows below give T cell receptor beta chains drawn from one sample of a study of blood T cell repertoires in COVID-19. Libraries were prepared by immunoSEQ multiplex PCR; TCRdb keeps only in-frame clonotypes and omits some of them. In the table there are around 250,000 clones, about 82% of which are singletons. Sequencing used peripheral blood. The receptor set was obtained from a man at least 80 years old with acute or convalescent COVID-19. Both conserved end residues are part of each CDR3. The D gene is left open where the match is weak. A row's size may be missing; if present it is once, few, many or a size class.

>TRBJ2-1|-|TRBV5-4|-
CASSLGGTDNEQFF
TGTGCCAGCAGCTTGGGCGGGACCGACAATGAGCAGTTCTTC
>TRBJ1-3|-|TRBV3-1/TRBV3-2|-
CASNRAGTSGNTIYF
TGTGCCAGCAACAGAGCGGGCACCTCTGGAAACACCATATATTTT
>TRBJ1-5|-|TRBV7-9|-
CASTTGYQPQHF
TGTGCCAGCACCACAGGGTATCAGCCCCAGCATTTT
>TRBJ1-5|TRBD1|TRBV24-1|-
CATSDPTTGEPQHF
TGTGCCACCAGTGATCCTACCACAGGGGAGCCCCAGCATTTT
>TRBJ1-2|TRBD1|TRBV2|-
CASSVGPRGNGYTF
TGTGCCAGCAGTGTGGGGCCCAGGGGGAATGGCTACACCTTC
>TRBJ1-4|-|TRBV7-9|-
CASSPPGGRINEKLFF
TGTGCCAGCAGCCCCCCCGGGGGACGGATTAATGAAAAACTGTTTTTT
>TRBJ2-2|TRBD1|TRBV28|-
CASSLRTGVTGELFF
TGTGCCAGCAGTTTACGGACAGGGGTCACCGGGGAGCTGTTTTTT
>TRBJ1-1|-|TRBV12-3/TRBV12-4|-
CASTFSGGTEAFF
TGTGCCAGCACCTTTTCGGGGGGCACTGAAGCTTTCTTT
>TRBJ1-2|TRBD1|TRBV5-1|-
CASSLAPQGGVLSGYTF
TGCGCCAGCAGCCTCGCCCCTCAGGGGGGAGTTTTAAGCGGCTACACCTTC
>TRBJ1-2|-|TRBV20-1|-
CSASVGGYGYTF
TGCAGTGCTAGTGTGGGAGGGTATGGCTACACCTTC
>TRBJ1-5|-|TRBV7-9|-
CASSLAAGRGSNQPQHF
TGTGCCAGCAGCTTAGCCGCGGGGAGGGGAAGCAATCAGCCCCAGCATTTT
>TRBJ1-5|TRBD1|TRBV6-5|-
CASRQGVGQPQHF
TGTGCCAGCAGACAGGGGGTAGGTCAGCCCCAGCATTTT
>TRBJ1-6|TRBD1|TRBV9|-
CASTGQGASPLHF
TGTGCCAGCACCGGACAGGGGGCTTCACCCCTCCACTTT
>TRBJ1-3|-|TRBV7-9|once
CASRGGPQAGNTIYF
TGTGCCAGCCGGGGGGGGCCCCAAGCTGGAAACACCATATATTTT
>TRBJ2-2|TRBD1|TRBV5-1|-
CASSLDHRGNTGELFF
TGCGCCAGCAGCTTGGACCACAGGGGGAACACCGGGGAGCTGTTTTTT
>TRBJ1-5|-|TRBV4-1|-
CASSQDVGYGQPQHF
TGCGCCAGCAGCCAAGATGTCGGGTACGGTCAGCCCCAGCATTTT
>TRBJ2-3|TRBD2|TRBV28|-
CASPSPSGPSTDTQYF
TGTGCCAGCCCGTCCCCTAGCGGGCCGAGCACAGATACGCAGTATTTT
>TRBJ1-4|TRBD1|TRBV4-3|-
CASSPDRGSEKLFF
TGCGCCAGCAGCCCGGACAGGGGATCTGAAAAACTGTTTTTT